What follows describes a single T cell receptor beta chain. Its antigen remains unknown. Tuberculin skin test and IGRA determined adolescents' latent tuberculosis status at entry. This record comes from a study of T cells in tuberculosis. Whole-study context: IGRA-negative adolescents, IGRA-positive adolescents with latent tuberculosis and adults with active tuberculosis formed this South African cohort. Whole-study findings and limits: Shorter CDR3-alpha in active tuberculosis partly drove smaller distances.

Assay used: immunoSEQ multiplex PCR; TCRdb lists only in-frame clones, some missing. The sample has just under 45,000 clones, 94% seen once; the top ten hold 1.9%. J was trimmed by 5 bases and V by 1 base; bases with no gene match: 7. Per the germline V gene, CDR1 is LNHNV and CDR2 is YYDKDF (reference sequence). The CDR3 runs to 15 residues. The source is a donor aged 10 to 29 with latent tuberculosis or without tuberculosis infection. Some clones in this sample may be carry-over from other donors' samples. The V and J genes are TRBV15 and TRBJ2-5; 7 positions agree with TRBD1. The sequencing input was PBMCs. CDR3 in amino acids: CATSRGQGSEETQYF. The DNA for the CDR3 is TGTGCCACCAGCAGAGGACAGGGATCCGAGGAGACCCAGTACTTC.